This paragraph reports one TCR delta chain. Its specific antigen is unknown. It has no much larger one-base neighbor in the sample; base qualities were not kept. From the cysteine up to the phenylalanine, the CDR3 has a length of 19 residues. Only the CDR3 DNA is retained, 57 bases long and in frame from the first base. From V the trimming removes 3 bases and from J it removes 0 bases, while the gene matches leave 10 bases of the junction unaccounted for. In the germline V gene, CDR1 corresponds to GEAIGNYY and CDR2 to EKD. This record comes from a study of in vitro expanded adult blood gammadelta T cells (dated by TCRdb to about 2020). Looking at the study overall: Among T cells, the purity of sorted Vgamma9Vdelta2 cells was between 94.4% and 100%. For every donor, cells were stimulated separately with HMBPP, zoledronate or AbnobaViscum P, and the TRG and TRD CDR3 repertoires from each condition were sequenced. A few subjects were included in the TCR repertoire analysis. The study compared the TCR repertoire of Vgamma9Vdelta2 T cells expanded in vitro with a mistletoe-extract drug against those expanded with HMBPP or zoledronate.

What this sample's treatment or condition label stands for: aminobisphosphonate causing endogenous IPP accumulation, about 0.97 uM. Live CD3+ TCRgammadelta+ Vgamma9+ Vdelta2+ T cells were FACS-sorted on a FACS Aria III after expansion. Before expansion, PBMC received a one-day pulse of roughly 0.94 uM zoledronate and were then washed three times. The cultures were expanded for roughly 13 days, and IL-2 was added again every 3 to 4 days. Once the one-day stimulant pulse was over, the cells were washed three times and then cultured in medium that contained around 97 U/mL IL-2. Before culture, peripheral blood mononuclear cells were isolated using Lymphoprep gradient centrifugation and then cryopreserved in liquid nitrogen. The investigation overall reported the following: Every repertoire came from in vitro expanded cultures of healthy donor cells rather than from mistletoe-treated patients. The TRDV2 repertoire shared between treatments was private to each donor, and multidimensional scaling clustered TRD repertoires by subject rather than stimulant. CDR3 length, diversity and J usage of AbnobaViscum P-expanded Vgamma9Vdelta2 repertoires were found to be similar to those of HMBPP- and zoledronate-expanded repertoires, which suggested a polyclonal response. Most of the top TRGV9 CDR3 clonotypes were public, as they were shared across donors and across all three stimulation conditions.

Libraries were constructed by 5' RACE. The RNeasy Micro Kit was used to extract RNA from roughly 9,900 sorted cells per sample. To build the libraries, template-switch reverse transcription was performed and then the CDR3gamma and CDR3delta regions were amplified by PCR. The amplicons were sequenced on an Illumina MiSeq with the V2 300 kit, which gave 150 bp paired-end reads. From the authors' description of their analysis: FastQC version 0.11.8 was used to assess read quality. Using MiXCR version 3.0.3, reads were aligned to GenBank TRG or TRD reference genes to build the CDR3 sequences. Apart from TRDD assembly using 3 rather than 5 consecutive nucleotides, MiXCR was run with default parameters. VDJtools version 1.2.1 with default settings was used for repertoire analyses, including normalized Shannon-Wiener diversity, clonotype tracking and multidimensional scaling. CDR3 sequences that were out of frame or contained stop codons were removed from analysis. TCRdb called clones from the public reads with CATT, and repeated DNA sequences were later combined into one row. These V and J calls are TCRdb output, not the study's own analysis. The sample data list more than 650 delta-chain clones, and less than 40% of these were observed just once. Roughly 20% of the sample goes to the ten largest clones.

The sequence was obtained from an adult in good health. Recombination connected TRDV2 to TRDJ3, with TRDD3 identical over 7 junction bases. Sequenced material: gamma-delta T cells from peripheral blood expanded in culture, taken from an in vitro culture stimulated with zoledronate. The CDR3 sequence is CACDPYGGPSSWDTRQMFF. The sequenced DNA is TGTGCCTGTGACCCGTATGGGGGACCGAGCTCCTGGGACACCCGACAGATGTTTTTC.